This T cell receptor beta chain appears in the sequencing data of a study of lymphopenia after photon versus proton radiotherapy. General study results and limits: In patients who died, overall survival fell as post-nadir TCR diversity dropped more.

The CDR3 covers 15 residues. V lost 6 bases to trimming and J lost 3 bases, with 14 bases between them. Per the germline V gene, CDR1 is MNHNY and CDR2 is SVGAGI (reference sequence). Assay used: immunoSEQ multiplex PCR; TCRdb lists only in-frame clones, some missing. The sample contains roughly 38,000 clones, 92% of which appear only once. In the case of this clone: Its antigen remains unknown.

Sequenced here: peripheral blood, sampled from a patient treated with photon-based radiotherapy. The sequence derives from a man aged 55-75 years with cholangiocarcinoma. The rearrangement joins TRBV6-6 to TRBJ1-4; D might be TRBD1 (6 bases). The CDR3: CASRPPTGANEKLFF. CDR3 coding DNA: TGTGCCAGCAGACCACCGACAGGAGCTAATGAAAAACTGTTTTTT.